This TCR beta chain was observed in a study of shared clonotypes between healthy human individuals. Study background: Researchers assigned three CD4 naive, three CD4 memory, two CD8 naive and one CD8 memory plate to each donor.

This clone occurred many times. The repertoire was sequenced with immunoSEQ multiplex PCR; TCRdb's copy has only in-frame clones and lacks some. This sample has almost 750,000 clones, with about two thirds found just once. The TCR comes from a woman aged 30 to 39 in good health. Specimen: memory CD4+ T cells sorted from blood. Subset reported: CD45RA-negative fraction.

CDR3 DNA: TGTGCCAGCAGTGCAGGGGGCGCTGGAAACACCATATATTTT. The encoded protein is CASSAGGAGNTIYF. The chain is built from TRBV2 and TRBJ1-3; 8 bases match TRBD1. Unmatched junction bases numbered 1, after V lost 4 bases and J lost 2 bases. Germline CDR1 is SNHLY and CDR2 is FYNNEI. This CDR3 is built from 14 residues.